This T cell receptor beta chain was observed in a study of blood T cell repertoires in COVID-19. In the study overall: COVID-19 samples, acute and convalescent, were from the United States, Italy and Spain. T cells, B-cell-depleted T cells, or PBMCs supplied cDNA or gDNA.

Losses at the gene ends were 1 base for V and 0 bases for J; bases not matched to a gene: 4. The CDR3 runs to 18 residues. Germline V gives CDR1 SGHAT, CDR2 FQNNGV. Original handling: Reference gene primer amplification yielded estimated nucleated cell counts. The table came from immunoSEQ multiplex PCR; TCRdb's copy has only in-frame clones and leaves some out. The DNA was the basis for D and trimming; V, J and clone size are from that table. The sample records approximately 130,000 clones, around 63% being singletons. This receptor was identified in an older woman with acute or convalescent COVID-19. The chain uses TRBV11-2 and TRBJ1-3; 12 bases line up with TRBD1. The sample consisted of peripheral blood. The CDR3 bases are TGTGCCAGCAGCTTAGTAGGGACAGGGGGCCGCTCTGGAAACACCATATATTTT. Protein product: CASSLVGTGGRSGNTIYF.